This TCR beta chain comes out of a study of shared clonotypes between healthy human individuals. Per sorted-subset replicate PCR, input was around 200 ng DNA, representing around 28,000 T cell genomes. Data came from immunoSEQ multiplex PCR; TCRdb stores just in-frame clones and leaves some out. The sample contains roughly 2.2 million clones, approximately 95% of which appear only once. Sequenced sample: naive CD4+ T cells from PBMCs. Described subset: CD45RA+ positively selected. This receptor was identified in a man younger than 30 in good health. Some clones in this sample may be carry-over from other donors' samples.

The CDR3 loop is CASSGRDRGPLETQYF. DNA of the CDR3: TGTGCCAGCAGCGGCCGGGACAGGGGCCCTCTGGAGACCCAGTACTTC. The chain is built from TRBV7-8 and TRBJ2-5; 10 bases are a match to TRBD1. The CDR3 is 16 amino acids. V lost 5 bases, J lost 5 bases, and 11 bases stayed unmatched. CDR1 SGHVS and CDR2 FQNEAQ come from the germline V gene. The full variable domain, with the rest looked up from reference TRBV7-8 and TRBJ2-5, is GAGVSQSPRYKVAKRGQDVALRCDPISGHVSLFWYQQALGQGPEFLTYFQNEAQLDKSGLPSDRFFAERPEGSVSTLKIQRTQQEDSAVYLCASSGRDRGPLETQYFGPGTRLLVL.